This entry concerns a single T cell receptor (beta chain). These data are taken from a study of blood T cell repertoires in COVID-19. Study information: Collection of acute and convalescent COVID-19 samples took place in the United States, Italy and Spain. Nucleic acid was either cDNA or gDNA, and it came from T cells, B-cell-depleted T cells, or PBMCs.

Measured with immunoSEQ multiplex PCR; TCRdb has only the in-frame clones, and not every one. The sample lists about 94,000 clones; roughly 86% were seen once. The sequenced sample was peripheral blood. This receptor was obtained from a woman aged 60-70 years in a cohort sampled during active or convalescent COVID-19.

In DNA form, the CDR3 reads TGTGCCAGCAGCCAAGGCGGGACCGTCCAAGAGACCCAGTACTTC. Encoded protein: CASSQGGTVQETQYF. This chain uses TRBV11-3 with TRBJ2-5, with D possibly being TRBD2 (6 bases). Between the trimmed V and J ends, which lost 5 bases and 1 base, there was a span of 14 bases. This CDR3 has 15 residues. CDR1 is SGHNT and CDR2 is YENEEA in the germline V gene. Filled out from reference TRBV11-3 and TRBJ2-5, the complete variable domain reads EAGVVQSPRYKIIEKKQPVAFWCNPISGHNTLYWYLQNLGQGPELLIRYENEEAVDDSQLPKDRFSAERLKGVDSTLKIQPAELGDSAVYLCASSQGGTVQETQYFGPGTRLLVL.